A single sample gave rise to the 20 T cell receptor beta chains below, sequenced in a study of blood T cell repertoires in COVID-19. TCRdb's table, derived via immunoSEQ multiplex PCR, lists solely in-frame clones and lacks some. The sample contains about 230,000 clones, about four fifths of which appear only once. The sequenced material came from peripheral blood. The source is a man aged 50 or older with active or convalescent COVID-19.

The J gene is TRBJ1-1, the V gene TRBV4-2, with 7 bases matching TRBD1. J was trimmed by 2 bases and V by 3 bases; bases with no gene match: 9. The CDR3 loop spans 16 amino acids. Germline CDR1 LGHNA, CDR2 YNFKEQ. In DNA form, the CDR3 reads TGTGCCAGCAGCCAGAGGACAGGCTACCAAAACACTGAAGCTTTCTTT. It yields the protein CASSQRTGYQNTEAFF.

Ten or more counts support this clone. The chain is built from TRBV7-9 and TRBJ2-1; 8 nucleotides line up with TRBD2. With 11 bases clipped from V and 5 bases from J, the junction kept 11 bases outside the gene matches. Germline assignment: CDR1 SEHNR and CDR2 FQNEAQ (reference sequence). There are 14 residues in the CDR3. CDR3 bases: TGTGCCGTCCGACGGGGGGGCCCAGACAATGAGCAGTTCTTC. Protein product: CAVRRGGPDNEQFF.

This chain links TRBV27 with TRBJ2-7, with 8 bases identical to TRBD1. Germline CDR1 and CDR2: MNHEY and SMNVEV (reference sequence). The CDR3 loop spans 14 amino acids. J lost 6 bases, V lost 6 bases, and 10 bases had no gene match. In nucleotides, the CDR3 is TGTGCCAGCAGGGGTTGGGACAGGCTGTCCGAGCAGTACTTC. Translation gives CASRGWDRLSEQYF.

This clone has only a few counts. The chain employs TRBV2 and TRBJ1-2; D gene unclear. Germline loops: CDR1 SNHLY, CDR2 FYNNEI. This CDR3 has 14 residues. V was trimmed by 2 bases and J by 1 base, leaving 8 bases between them. CDR3 sequence: CASSESRGNYGYTF. DNA of the CDR3: TGTGCCAGCAGTGAATCTCGGGGTAACTATGGCTACACCTTC. The full variable domain, with the rest looked up from reference TRBV2 and TRBJ1-2, is EPEVTQTPSHQVTQMGQEVILRCVPISNHLYFYWYRQILGQKVEFLVSFYNNEISEKSEIFDDQFSVERPDGSNFTLKIRSTKLEDSAMYFCASSESRGNYGYTFGSGTRLTVV.

This chain links TRBV12-5 with TRBJ2-3; 7 bases align to TRBD1. The CDR3 is made up of 15 amino acids. The trim removed 6 bases at V and 0 bases at J, leaving 6 bases unmatched. Germline V CDR1 and CDR2: LGHNT, FRNRAP. The CDR3 reads CASGGDRPSTDTQYF. The CDR3 DNA reads TGTGCTAGTGGGGGGGACAGACCTAGCACAGATACGCAGTATTTT.

The chain has TRBV4-2 and TRBJ2-1; D is perhaps TRBD1 (5 bases). This CDR3 region has 15 residues. Germline CDR1 reads LGHNA; CDR2 reads YNFKEQ. V dropped 4 bases and J dropped 6 bases, with 16 bases sitting between them. The CDR3 DNA reads TGTGCCAGCAGCCCACAAGATACTACAGGCAATGAGCAGTTCTTC. It yields the protein CASSPQDTTGNEQFF.

V and J are TRBV29-1 and TRBJ1-4, with 7 bases lining up with TRBD1. Trimming cost V 6 bases and J 5 bases; bases outside gene matches: 6. Germline CDR1 and CDR2: SQVTM and ANQGSEA. The CDR3 sequence is 13 residues long. The DNA for the CDR3 is TGCAGCGTCGCGACAGGGCCCAATGAAAAACTGTTTTTT. This translates into CSVATGPNEKLFF.

The chain has TRBV6-2 or TRBV6-3 and TRBJ1-2; tentatively, D is TRBD1 (5 bases). The CDR3 has 15 residues. With 2 bases removed from V and 8 bases from J, the gap between germline ends came to 18 bases. Germline CDR1 is MNHEY and CDR2 is SVGEGT. The CDR3 nucleotides are TGTGCCAGCAGTTACCGCGGGGGATCCTTGGAGGGCTACACCTTC. It translates to CASSYRGGSLEGYTF.

This chain uses TRBV30 with TRBJ1-1, with D unresolved. Germline CDR1 reads GTSNPN; CDR2 reads SVGIG (reference sequence). V lost 0 bases and J 2 bases, leaving 22 bases between the germline ends. The CDR3 loop spans 18 amino acids. The CDR3 sequence is CAWSVLRPSGASNTEAFF. As DNA, the CDR3 is TGTGCCTGGAGTGTACTGCGCCCGTCTGGTGCTAGCAACACTGAAGCTTTCTTT.

The rearrangement uses TRBV6-5 and TRBJ1-1; perhaps TRBD1 as D (6 bases). V lost 4 bases and J lost 1, with 13 bases in between. This CDR3 region has 15 residues. CDR1 and CDR2 from the germline V gene are MNHEY and SVGAGI. CDR3 amino acids: CASSSGTGQNTEAFF. The CDR3, as DNA: TGTGCCAGCAGTTCAGGAACGGGACAGAACACTGAAGCTTTCTTT.

The table lists this clone with a count of one. The chain is built from TRBV10-3 and TRBJ1-2; weak D call: TRBD1 (5 bases). The germline gives CDR1 ENHRY, CDR2 SYGVKD. V shed 0 bases and J shed 7 bases, with 9 bases lying between them. The CDR3 spans 13 residues. The CDR3 region has the DNA TGTGCCATCAGTGAGTCCACAGGTTCTGGCTACACCTTC. Translation gives CAISESTGSGYTF.

This clone occurred once. CDR3 loop: CASSYSGDNYGYTF. CDR3 in DNA: TGTGCCAGCAGTTACTCGGGAGATAACTATGGCTACACCTTC. The chain employs TRBV6-5 and TRBJ1-2; unclear D gene. This CDR3 spans 14 amino acids. The germline gives CDR1 MNHEY, CDR2 SVGAGI. V was shortened by 0 bases and J by 1 base, with 6 bases between the two germline ends.

The CDR3 DNA reads as TGTGCCAGCAGCGTAGGACTCGCGGGGGCGGGGGACAATGAGCAGTTCTTC. Encoded protein: CASSVGLAGAGDNEQFF. This chain connects TRBV9 to TRBJ2-1; D is possibly TRBD2 (7 bases). Per the germline V gene, CDR1 is SGDLS and CDR2 is YYNGEE. Trimming cost V 0 bases and J 5 bases, with 18 bases left between them. This CDR3 spans 17 amino acids.

V and J are TRBV15 and TRBJ2-7; perhaps TRBD1 as D (5 bases). Germline lookup yields CDR1 LNHNV and CDR2 YYDKDF (reference sequence). The germline V and J ends were trimmed by 0 bases and 2 bases, with 11 bases remaining between them. The CDR3 loop spans 15 amino acids. CDR3: CATSRDRTGAYEQYF. The CDR3 bases are TGTGCCACCAGCAGAGATCGAACAGGTGCCTACGAGCAGTACTTC. The variable domain in full, completed from reference TRBV15 and TRBJ2-7, reads DAMVIQNPRYQVTQFGKPVTLSCSQTLNHNVMYWYQQKSSQAPKLLFHYYDKDFNNEADTPDNFQSRRPNTSFCFLDIRSPGLGDTAMYLCATSRDRTGAYEQYFGPGTRLTVT.

This clone came up a few times. The genes are TRBV3-1 (or the pseudogene TRBV3-2) and TRBJ1-2; D possibly corresponds to TRBD1 (5 bases). V was trimmed by 7 bases and J by 7 bases, leaving 10 bases between them. Germline V gives CDR1 LGHDT, CDR2 YNNKEL (reference sequence). This CDR3 has 11 residues. CDR3 sequence reads: CASKGVSGYTF. CDR3 DNA sequence: TGTGCCAGCAAAGGGGTCAGTGGCTACACCTTC.

The DNA of the CDR3 is TGTGCCAGTAGTGAACAGGGTGGACAGCCCCAGCATTTT. It encodes CASSEQGGQPQHF. This sequence joins TRBV19 and TRBJ1-5; D is possibly TRBD1 (6 bases). The CDR3 consists of 13 residues. V was clipped by 5 bases and J by 7 bases, with 12 bases between them. Per germline, CDR1 LNHDA and CDR2 SQIVND (reference sequence). Based on the CDR3 plus reference TRBV19 and TRBJ1-5, the full variable domain is DGGITQSPKYLFRKEGQNVTLSCEQNLNHDAMYWYRQDPGQGLRLIYYSQIVNDFQKGDIAEGYSVSREKKESFPLTVTSAQKNPTAFYLCASSEQGGQPQHFGDGTRLSIL.

V gene TRBV2 combines with J gene TRBJ1-4; 7 positions agree with TRBD1. In germline, CDR1 is SNHLY, CDR2 FYNNEI. V dropped 8 bases and J dropped 4; count of bases not matched to a gene: 7. The CDR3 is 14 residues long. This chain's CDR3 is CASGTGQLNEKLFF. DNA for the CDR3: TGTGCCAGCGGCACGGGACAGCTTAATGAAAAACTGTTTTTT.

This clone was seen only once. A read error may produce the germline difference seen at one junction end. The V and J genes are TRBV5-1 and TRBJ1-1; 8 bases are a match to TRBD1. This CDR3 has 14 residues. Germline CDR1 SGHRS, CDR2 YFSETQ. The CDR3 loop is CASSWGTGNIEAFF. DNA for the CDR3: TGCGCCAGCAGCTGGGGGACAGGTAACATTGAAGCTTTCTTT.

The CDR3 sequence is CASSPRTSGGDYEQYF. Here the CDR3 DNA reads TGCGCCAGCAGCCCGCGGACTAGCGGGGGGGATTACGAGCAGTACTTC. The chain joins TRBV4-1 to TRBJ2-7, with 15 bases aligning to TRBD2. Germline V gene data show CDR1 as MGHRA and CDR2 as YSYEKL. The CDR3 spans 16 residues. Trimming at V came to 4 bases and at J to 4 bases, leaving 5 bases not matched to a gene.

The CDR3 bases are TGCAGCGTGGGAACCGGGACTAGCCCCCACGAGCAGTACTTC. Residues: CSVGTGTSPHEQYF. J is TRBJ2-7 and V is TRBV29-1, with 9 bases aligning to TRBD2. There are 14 residues in the CDR3. Unmatched junction bases numbered 11, after V lost 6 bases and J lost 5 bases. The germline V gene has CDR1 SQVTM and CDR2 ANQGSEA.